Below, one T cell receptor (beta chain) is given with its context. The data belong to a study of blood T cell repertoires in COVID-19. In the study overall: Sample material is recorded as cDNA or gDNA derived from T cells, B-cell-depleted T cells, or PBMCs.

Profiled with immunoSEQ multiplex PCR; TCRdb holds only in-frame clones, not every one. In the table there are 85,000 to 100,000 clones, around 81% of which are singletons. J lost 5 bases, V lost 5 bases, and 5 bases had no gene match. There are 13 residues in the CDR3. The germline gives CDR1 MNHEY, CDR2 SMNVEV (reference sequence). Source material: peripheral blood. The source is a man aged 45-60 years who had recovered from COVID-19. The V and J genes are TRBV27 and TRBJ1-2; TRBD1 matches 7 bases. The CDR3: CASSEDRLYGYTF. CDR3 DNA: TGTGCCAGCAGTGAGGACAGGCTTTATGGCTACACCTTC.